This T cell receptor (beta chain) comes out of a study of human T cells and chemical hapten exposure. The wider study: 2% DPC applied to a roughly 2 cm by roughly 2 cm arm area sensitized donors.

This clonotype was observed a handful of times. The time point is: patch test 1, 2 weeks after DPC sensitization. Treatment of the sample: therapeutic diphenylcyclopropenone sensitization with weekly scalp DPC. TCRdb passed the RACE reads through MiXCR, listing each CDR3 protein once. The table lists fewer than 500,000 distinct CDR3 sequences, nearly 5% of them singletons, with 2% to 2.5% in the top ten. Trimming left V 0 bases short and J 5 bases short, with 6 bases between. CDR1 is LGHNA and CDR2 is YSLEER in the germline V gene. The CDR3 runs 13 residues. The chain joins TRBV4-3 to TRBJ2-3; D call uncertain. The sequence derives from a woman aged 50 to 60 with alopecia areata. Some clones in this sample may be carry-over from other donors' samples. Sequencing was performed on whole blood, taken in connection with sensitization to the hapten diphenylcyclopropenone (DPC). The CDR3, as DNA: TGCGCCAGCAGCCAAGATGGGGTAGATACGCAGTATTTT. Translation gives CASSQDGVDTQYF.